This entry concerns a single T cell receptor (beta chain). Its antigen remains unknown. TCRdb redid the calling of the RT-PCR reads with MiXCR, one entry per CDR3 protein. The table includes more than 400,000 distinct CDR3 sequences, roughly 7.9% detected once. The data were obtained in a study of response to subunit inactivated influenza vaccine. Overall study results and limits: Authors suggested seasonal influenza vaccinations each recruit few new T cells.

This sequence originates from a man between 45 and 75 years old who received an inactivated influenza vaccine. The sample was PBMCs from blood, taken around 25 months after vaccination.

The CDR3 DNA reads as TGTGCCACCAGTGATCGGACGGATCTACGCGTTACGCAGTATTTT. This translates into CATSDRTDLRVTQYF. The chain employs TRBV24-1 and TRBJ2-3, with D uncertain. Trimming took 3 bases from V and 8 from J, leaving 17 bases between them. This CDR3 region has 15 residues. Germline V CDR1 and CDR2: KGHDR, SFDVKD.